This T cell receptor (beta chain) was recovered during a study of Graves' ophthalmopathy and Graves' hyperthyroidism. Findings and caveats of the study: Sensitivity of around 64% and specificity of about 72% were achieved by the model that predicted ophthalmopathy progression.

This clonotype was seen a few times. Its antigen is not known. Amplified TCR beta CDR3 regions were obtained using RNA transcripts as template. Amplification began with first-round RT-PCR using HTBI primers, then second-round multiplex PCR was performed. TCRdb analysed the multiplex PCR reads with MiXCR anew, one entry per CDR3 protein. The sample consists of some 750,000 distinct CDR3 sequences, around 40% of them appearing once. The CDR3 is 15 residues long. J was trimmed by 5 bases and V by 5 bases; bases with no gene match: 11. Germline-derived CDR1 and CDR2 are SGHVS and FQNEAQ. Ophthalmopathy-affected donors exhibited moderate-to-severe activity, CAS ≥3, NOSPECS ≥4, and duration under 3 months. Certain patients, namely those with other autoimmune diseases, uncontrolled infections, pregnancy or lactation, were excluded.

The sequencing sample was made of peripheral blood. This TCR was recovered from an adult man with Graves' ophthalmopathy. This chain uses TRBV7-8 with TRBJ2-7, with 8 bases fitting TRBD1. The CDR3 protein is CASSAGTGGPHEQYF. The CDR3 DNA is TGTGCCAGCAGCGCCGGGACAGGAGGGCCTCACGAGCAGTACTTC.